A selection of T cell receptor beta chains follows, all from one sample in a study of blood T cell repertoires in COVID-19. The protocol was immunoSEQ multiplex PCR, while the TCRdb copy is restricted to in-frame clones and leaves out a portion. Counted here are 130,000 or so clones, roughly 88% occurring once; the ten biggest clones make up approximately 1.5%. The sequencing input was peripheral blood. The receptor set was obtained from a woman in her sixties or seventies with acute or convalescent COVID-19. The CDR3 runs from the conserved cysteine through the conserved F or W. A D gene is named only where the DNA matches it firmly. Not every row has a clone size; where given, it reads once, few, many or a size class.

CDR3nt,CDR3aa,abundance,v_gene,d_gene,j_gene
TGTGCCACCAGCAGTCACGTACAGGGCTACAATGAGCAGTTCTTC,CATSSHVQGYNEQFF,NA,TRBV15,NA,TRBJ2-1
TGCGCCAGCAGCTTGGGAGCGGGGGGGCCAGGAGATACGCAGTATTTT,CASSLGAGGPGDTQYF,NA,TRBV5-1,TRBD2,TRBJ2-3
TGTGCCAGCTCGCCCGGCAGGGAGGATGGCTACACCTTC,CASSPGREDGYTF,NA,TRBV18,NA,TRBJ1-2
TGCGCCAGCAGCCAAGATGACTACCCCGGAGATACGCAGTATTTT,CASSQDDYPGDTQYF,NA,TRBV4-3,NA,TRBJ2-3
TGCGCCAGCAGCTTGGGCCGGACAGGGCAAGAGACCCAGTACTTC,CASSLGRTGQETQYF,few,TRBV5-1,TRBD1,TRBJ2-5
TGTGCCAGTAGTCGGAATACAGTGTCTAGCAATCAGCCCCAGCATTTT,CASSRNTVSSNQPQHF,NA,TRBV19,NA,TRBJ1-5
TGTGCCAGTAGTATGGGCAGGGATGGATCACCCCTCCACTTT,CASSMGRDGSPLHF,NA,TRBV19,NA,TRBJ1-6
TGTGCCAGCAGCTTAGCGGGGGGAACCTACAATGAGCAGTTCTTC,CASSLAGGTYNEQFF,NA,TRBV7-2,NA,TRBJ2-1
TGTGCCACCAGTGACACATTAGGGGGGGGCGCCCCCGGGGAGCTGTTTTTT,CATSDTLGGGAPGELFF,NA,TRBV24-1,NA,TRBJ2-2
TGTGCCAGCAGCCCGGGGACAGGACCGCGGGGTGAGCAGTACTTC,CASSPGTGPRGEQYF,few,TRBV7-9,TRBD1,TRBJ2-7
TGTGCCAGCAGTTACCGTCCCGGGCTCCGGGGGGGCTACACCTTC,CASSYRPGLRGGYTF,NA,TRBV6-5,NA,TRBJ1-2
TGTGCCAGCAGGGATTACAGGGAACGCTATGGCTACACCTTC,CASRDYRERYGYTF,NA,TRBV25-1,NA,TRBJ1-2
TGTGCCAGCAGCCAATCAATAGGGACGGGACAGAGGAGCTATGGCTACACCTTC,CASSQSIGTGQRSYGYTF,NA,TRBV7-2,TRBD1,TRBJ1-2
TGTGCCAGCAGCTTGGGACTGGCCCCGGACAATGAGCAGTTCTTC,CASSLGLAPDNEQFF,few,TRBV3-1/TRBV3-2,NA,TRBJ2-1
TGTGCCAGTAGTTTGACCAACCGGGACAGGAATAAATACACCTTC,CASSLTNRDRNKYTF,NA,TRBV19,TRBD1,TRBJ1-2
TGTGCCAGTAGTTTCCTCGGGGGCTACGAGCAGTACTTC,CASSFLGGYEQYF,NA,TRBV19,NA,TRBJ2-7
TGTGCTAGTGGTTTGCCCTTCAATGAGCAGTTCTTC,CASGLPFNEQFF,NA,TRBV12-5,NA,TRBJ2-1
TGCGCCAGCAGCCAAGTTAGGGGGCTGAATGAAAAACTGTTTTTT,CASSQVRGLNEKLFF,once,TRBV4-3,TRBD1,TRBJ1-4
TGTGCCAGCAGCTTCCCGACAGGGTACCAGCGGGGCTACACCTTC,CASSFPTGYQRGYTF,NA,TRBV7-2,TRBD1,TRBJ1-2
TGTGCCAGCAGCCCCTGGACTAGTGGGGCTGGAGAGACCCAGTACTTC,CASSPWTSGAGETQYF,NA,TRBV7-2,TRBD2,TRBJ2-5
TGTGCCAGCAGCCAAGGACCGGGGGGGTGGATTAGCACAGATACGCAGTATTTT,CASSQGPGGWISTDTQYF,NA,TRBV3-1/TRBV3-2,TRBD2,TRBJ2-3
TGTGCCAGCAGGGGCAGGGGGACAGATACGCAGTATTTT,CASRGRGTDTQYF,NA,TRBV6-5,TRBD1,TRBJ2-3
TGTGCCAGCAGACCAGACAGGGGTGTGGACTATGGCTACACCTTC,CASRPDRGVDYGYTF,NA,TRBV6-5,TRBD1,TRBJ1-2
TGTGCCAGCAGCTTAGACGGGGGGCATTCACCCCTCCACTTT,CASSLDGGHSPLHF,NA,TRBV7-9,NA,TRBJ1-6
TGTGCCAGCAGCTTTCCCACAGGGGGCACAGAGACCCAGTACTTC,CASSFPTGGTETQYF,NA,TRBV7-2,TRBD1,TRBJ2-5
TGCGCCAGCAGCTTAACAGGGAAGTCCAATCAGCCCCAGCATTTT,CASSLTGKSNQPQHF,NA,TRBV5-1,NA,TRBJ1-5
TGTGCCAGCAGCCTAGGGGGCGGGGACACAGATACGCAGTATTTT,CASSLGGGDTDTQYF,NA,TRBV5-4,NA,TRBJ2-3
TGTGCCATGGGAGGGGGGGCCAGACAAAGCTCCTATAATTCACCCCTCCACTTT,CAMGGGARQSSYNSPLHF,NA,TRBV21-1,NA,TRBJ1-6
TGTGCCATCAGTGACAACGGGGGTACTCAAGTTACGCAGTATTTT,CAISDNGGTQVTQYF,NA,TRBV10-3,NA,TRBJ2-3
TGTGCCAGCAGCTCCCGCGGGGGGGGAGAGACCCAGTACTTC,CASSSRGGGETQYF,once,TRBV7-9,TRBD2,TRBJ2-5
TGTGCCAGCAGCTTGACTAGCGGGGGGACCATAGCGGATACGCAGTATTTT,CASSLTSGGTIADTQYF,NA,TRBV7-8,TRBD2,TRBJ2-3
TGTGCCAGCAGTTACTTCGCGGACACTGAAGCTTTCTTT,CASSYFADTEAFF,NA,TRBV6-5,NA,TRBJ1-1
TGTGCCACTCCGGAAGGGGCAGGAAACTATGGCTACACCTTC,CATPEGAGNYGYTF,NA,TRBV5-4,NA,TRBJ1-2
TGTGCCAGTAGTGCCCTCCGGGACAGGGGGCTTGGGAACTATGGCTACACCTTC,CASSALRDRGLGNYGYTF,NA,TRBV19,TRBD1,TRBJ1-2
TGTGCCAGCAGCCAAGTGAGAGGCACAGATACGCAGTATTTT,CASSQVRGTDTQYF,NA,TRBV3-1/TRBV3-2,NA,TRBJ2-3
TGCGCCAGCAGCTTTCCAGGGGGTAACACCGGGGAGCTGTTTTTT,CASSFPGGNTGELFF,NA,TRBV5-1,TRBD1,TRBJ2-2
TGTGCCAGCAGCTTAGGTCGTAGCGGGGGGACACAAGAGCAGTTCTTC,CASSLGRSGGTQEQFF,NA,TRBV7-2,TRBD2,TRBJ2-1
TGTGCCAGCAGCGGGATAGCCAAAAACATTCAGTACTTC,CASSGIAKNIQYF,NA,TRBV28,NA,TRBJ2-4
TGTGCCAGCAGGGACTTGGGACAGGGGAGCTCCTACGAGCAGTACTTC,CASRDLGQGSSYEQYF,NA,TRBV6-6,TRBD1,TRBJ2-7
TGTGCCAGCAGCCTATTTGAGGCCACCGGGGAGCTGTTTTTT,CASSLFEATGELFF,NA,TRBV7-3,NA,TRBJ2-2
TGTGCCAGCTCACCTCAGGGTGATAGCAATCAGCCCCAGCATTTT,CASSPQGDSNQPQHF,NA,TRBV18,NA,TRBJ1-5
TGTGCCAGTACCCTCACAGGGGGCGCGGACACCGGGGAGCTGTTTTTT,CASTLTGGADTGELFF,NA,TRBV19,TRBD1,TRBJ2-2
TGTGCCAGTAATACCCCCTACGGGGGGAACACTGAAGCTTTCTTT,CASNTPYGGNTEAFF,few,TRBV19,NA,TRBJ1-1
TGTGCCAGCAGCTTAGGGGAGGGACCAGGAGGAGAGACCCAGTACTTC,CASSLGEGPGGETQYF,NA,TRBV7-9,TRBD2,TRBJ2-5
TGTGCCAGCAGCTTAACGAACGGAGTCTACAATGAGCAGTTCTTC,CASSLTNGVYNEQFF,NA,TRBV7-3,NA,TRBJ2-1
TGCGCCAGCAGAGAACAGGTGGAGGGTACCTATTCACCCCTCCACTTT,CASREQVEGTYSPLHF,NA,TRBV5-1,NA,TRBJ1-6
TGTGCCAGCAGCCCCGGAGATAGGAATTCACCCCTCCACTTT,CASSPGDRNSPLHF,NA,TRBV6-5,NA,TRBJ1-6
TGCGCCAGCAGCCCGGGACATCCCCCAGCTAACTATGGCTACACCTTC,CASSPGHPPANYGYTF,NA,TRBV5-1,NA,TRBJ1-2